This TCR beta chain was sequenced in a study of blood T cell repertoires in COVID-19. About the research overall: Sites in the United States, Italy and Spain provided acute and convalescent COVID-19 samples.

The CDR3 sequence is 15 residues long. Trimming shortened V by 6 bases and J by 5 bases, and 16 bases separated the two germline ends. The V gene's germline CDR1 is MNHNY and CDR2 SVGAGI (reference sequence). Sequencing was performed with immunoSEQ multiplex PCR; in TCRdb, only in-frame clones are kept and a portion is missing. This table holds some 73,000 clones, about 86% found once. Sequences were obtained from peripheral blood. This chain joins TRBV6-6 and TRBJ1-4; weak D call: TRBD1 (5 bases). The TCR sequence derives from a human donor in a cohort sampled during active COVID-19. This CDR3 is CASRSWGGANEKLFF. CDR3 bases: TGTGCCAGCAGATCCTGGGGAGGGGCAAATGAAAAACTGTTTTTT.